The 29 T cell receptor beta chains below were found in one sample sequenced in a study of T cell repertoires in cytomegalovirus infection. Their antigen targets remain unknown. TCRdb re-called the reads through MiXCR, storing one row per CDR3 protein. This sample has about 83,000 distinct CDR3 sequences, with about 45% found just once. The sample in question was CD8+ T cells from cultured PBMCs, obtained from culture after CMV antigen stimulation. The receptors originated from a human donor in good health (CMV status not recorded). Some clones in this sample may be carry-over from other donors' samples.

The gene calls are TRBV5-4 and TRBJ2-1, with TRBD2 matching 14 bases. J gave up 4 bases and V 1 base, and 7 bases lay outside the gene matches. Germline CDR1 reads SGHNT; CDR2 reads YYREEE (reference sequence). There are 18 residues in the CDR3. CDR3 in DNA: TGTGCCAGCAGCTTGTCTTTGACTAGCGGGGGGGTGTACAATGAGCAGTTCTTC. It is translated as CASSLSLTSGGVYNEQFF.

This clonotype was recorded many times. The chain links TRBV7-2 to TRBJ2-7; 9 nucleotides agree with TRBD2. CDR1 SGHTA and CDR2 FQGNSA come from the germline V gene. The V gene end was trimmed by 4 bases and the J gene end by 4 bases; junction bases not matched to a gene: 14. This CDR3 contains 17 residues. CDR3 amino acids: CASSSPRASGIQYEQYF. The CDR3 DNA is TGTGCCAGCAGCTCTCCGAGGGCTAGCGGGATTCAGTACGAGCAGTACTTC. Using reference TRBV7-2 and TRBJ2-7 for the parts outside the CDR3, the full variable domain is GAGVSQSPSNKVTEKGKDVELRCDPISGHTALYWYRQSLGQGLEFLIYFQGNSAPDKSGLPSDRFSAERTGGSVSTLTIQRTQQEDSAVYLCASSSPRASGIQYEQYFGPGTRLTVT.

This chain connects TRBV6-5 to TRBJ1-1, with 7 bases matching TRBD1. The length of the CDR3 is 14 residues. Trimming removed 6 bases from V and 3 bases from J; junction bases left unmatched: 7. Germline V lookup: CDR1 MNHEY, CDR2 SVGAGI. Here the CDR3 DNA reads TGTGCCAGCAGCACCCAGACAGGGCACACTGAAGCTTTCTTT. Protein: CASSTQTGHTEAFF.

The chain links TRBV6-6 to TRBJ2-1; perhaps TRBD2 as D (5 bases). The germline V gene has CDR1 MNHNY and CDR2 SVGAGI (reference sequence). The CDR3 is 12 residues long. Trimming removed 5 bases at V and 7 bases at J, with 9 bases between. The CDR3 region has the DNA TGTGCCAGCAGTGACTGGACTAATGAGCAGTTCTTC. Translation: CASSDWTNEQFF.

J is TRBJ2-1 and V is TRBV11-2; D call uncertain. V gave up 0 bases and J gave up 4 bases, with 13 bases separating them. Per germline, CDR1 SGHAT and CDR2 FQNNGV. The CDR3 runs 16 residues. The CDR3 DNA reads as TGTGCCAGCAGCTTAGACACGGGTCTACCTTACAATGAGCAGTTCTTC. Translating gives CASSLDTGLPYNEQFF.

The chain recombines TRBV6-1 with TRBJ2-1; maybe TRBD2 (7 bases). The CDR3 spans 13 residues. The V gene's germline CDR1 is MNHNS and CDR2 SASEGT. Trimming pared 10 bases from V and 3 bases from J, leaving 13 bases between. CDR3 protein: CATGGGGYNEQFF. CDR3 DNA sequence: TGTGCCACCGGGGGAGGGGGCTACAATGAGCAGTTCTTC.

This clonotype was seen many times. The V gene is TRBV4-1, the J gene TRBJ2-7; D unresolved. The germline gives CDR1 MGHRA, CDR2 YSYEKL. The CDR3 is 13 residues long. V lost 1 base to trimming and J lost 3 bases, with 7 bases between them. For the CDR3, the DNA is TGCGCCAGCAGCCAAGGGCAGTTCTACGAGCAGTACTTC. Residues: CASSQGQFYEQYF.

This clonotype appeared a few times. The rearrangement links TRBV6-5 to TRBJ2-1; 10 positions agree with TRBD1. V shed 6 bases and J 8 bases; nucleotides not matched to a gene: 13. The CDR3 has 16 amino acids. Germline V gene data show CDR1 as MNHEY and CDR2 as SVGAGI. In DNA, the CDR3 is TGTGCCAGCAGAGGTCCCCGGGACAGGGGTTTGTATGAGCAGTTCTTC. This sequence encodes CASRGPRDRGLYEQFF.

The chain carries TRBV7-4 and TRBJ2-1; 8 bases match TRBD2. V lost 8 bases, J lost 0 bases, and 3 bases stayed unmatched. Germline CDR1 and CDR2: SGHVT and SQSDAQ. The CDR3 sequence is 14 residues long. CDR3: CASRSGSSYNEQFF. The CDR3 DNA reads TGTGCCAGCCGGAGCGGGAGCTCCTACAATGAGCAGTTCTTC.

The count of this clonotype is one. The genes are TRBV7-8 and TRBJ2-3, with a tentative D call TRBD1 (6 bases). This CDR3 contains 17 residues. Trimming removed 8 bases at V and 2 bases at J, with 23 bases between. Germline CDR1 reads SGHVS; CDR2 reads FQNEAQ. The CDR3 DNA sequence: TGTGCCAGCGGCCCCCTGGACAGCCGGGACAACACAGATACGCAGTATTTT. This gives the protein CASGPLDSRDNTDTQYF.

This chain links TRBV5-1 with TRBJ2-1; perhaps TRBD1 as D (5 bases). Trimming pared 8 bases from V and 8 bases from J, leaving 17 bases between. CDR1 and CDR2 (germline): SGHRS, YFSETQ. The CDR3 contains 13 residues. The CDR3: CASRDSTGDEQFF. In nucleotides, the CDR3 is TGCGCCAGTAGAGATTCTACAGGCGATGAGCAGTTCTTC.

This clonotype has more than one count but fewer than ten. The chain carries TRBV10-2 and TRBJ1-1, with D maybe TRBD1 (5 bases). The V gene's germline CDR1 is WSHSY and CDR2 SAAADI. The V and J ends lost 7 bases and 6 bases respectively, with 15 bases between them. The CDR3 has 13 residues. DNA for the CDR3: TGCGCCAGCACCGAGGGATGGGGCGCTGAAGCTTTCTTT. Translating it yields CASTEGWGAEAFF.

The chain combines TRBV20-1 with TRBJ2-1; D uncertain. This CDR3 spans 14 amino acids. Germline-derived CDR1 and CDR2 are DFQATT and SNEGSKA (reference sequence). Trimming cost V 4 bases and J 8 bases, with 18 bases left between them. The CDR3 DNA reads TGCAGTGCTACCGGGCCTGGGTATACCGATGAGCAGTTCTTC. It yields the protein CSATGPGYTDEQFF.

V and J are TRBV7-3 and TRBJ1-5, with D possibly being TRBD1 (5 bases). Germline-derived CDR1 and CDR2 are SGHTA and FQGTGA. The length of the CDR3 is 14 residues. Trimming cost V 4 bases and J 6 bases, with 13 bases left between them. This CDR3 is CASSSEGLPQPQHF. In DNA, the CDR3 is TGTGCCAGCAGCTCCGAGGGGCTTCCTCAGCCCCAGCATTTT.

V and J are TRBV7-9 and TRBJ2-5; 13 bases map to TRBD2. Per germline, CDR1 SEHNR and CDR2 FQNEAQ (reference sequence). The CDR3 is 16 amino acids. After removal of 5 bases from V and 2 bases from J, the junction contained 5 bases not matched to a gene. CDR3 protein: CASSRTSGGEQETQYF. Written as DNA, the CDR3 is TGTGCCAGCAGCCGAACTAGCGGGGGGGAACAAGAGACCCAGTACTTC. Variable domain in full (rest from reference TRBV7-9 and TRBJ2-5): DTGVSQNPRHKITKRGQNVTFRCDPISEHNRLYWYRQTLGQGPEFLTYFQNEAQLEKSRLLSDRFSAERPKGSFSTLEIQRTEQGDSAMYLCASSRTSGGEQETQYFGPGTRLLVL.

This chain links TRBV12-5 with TRBJ2-1; D unresolved. This CDR3 has 13 residues. In germline, CDR1 is LGHNT, CDR2 FRNRAP. V lost 7 bases, J lost 4 bases, and 11 bases lay in between. CDR3 loop: CASASTTYNEQFF. Here the CDR3 DNA reads TGTGCTAGTGCCTCGACAACATACAATGAGCAGTTCTTC.

The chain links TRBV27 to TRBJ1-4, with TRBD1 matching 10 bases. The CDR3 contains 14 residues. In germline, CDR1 is MNHEY, CDR2 SMNVEV (reference sequence). Trimming cost V 3 bases and J 5 bases; bases outside gene matches: 0. As DNA, the CDR3 is TGTGCCAGCAGTTTGACAGGGGGCAATGAAAAACTGTTTTTT. Amino acid sequence: CASSLTGGNEKLFF.

This chain links TRBV12-3 or TRBV12-4 with TRBJ2-3; D assignment may be TRBD1 or TRBD2 (5 bases each). V dropped 0 bases and J dropped 3 bases, with 13 bases sitting between them. The CDR3 consists of 16 residues. CDR3 nucleotides: TGTGCCAGCAGTTTAGCCGACCCCTGGGGGACAGATACGCAGTATTTT. This sequence encodes CASSLADPWGTDTQYF.

The sample holds a few counts of this clonotype. V gene TRBV2 combines with J gene TRBJ1-2, with TRBD1 identical over 7 bases. This CDR3 has 11 residues. Germline V gene sequence: CDR1 SNHLY, CDR2 FYNNEI. V was clipped by 9 bases and J by 4 bases; unmatched bases: 2. The CDR3 nucleotides read TGTGCCAGACAGGGGATCTATGGCTACACCTTC. Amino acid sequence: CARQGIYGYTF.

This clonotype was seen a handful of times. The V gene is TRBV29-1, the J gene TRBJ1-1; D uncertain. With 0 bases removed from V and 1 base from J, the gap between germline ends came to 12 bases. The CDR3 sequence is 15 residues long. The germline V gene has CDR1 SQVTM and CDR2 ANQGSEA. CDR3 in DNA: TGCAGCGTTGAAGATCGGGCCGGGCAGAACACTGAAGCTTTCTTT. This translates into CSVEDRAGQNTEAFF.

The rearrangement uses TRBV7-4 and TRBJ1-2; D is perhaps TRBD1 (6 bases). Germline V CDR1 and CDR2: SGHVT, SQSDAQ. The ends were cut back, 5 bases at V and 5 bases at J, with 18 bases in the middle. There are 15 residues in the CDR3. CDR3 amino acids: CASSLEDRNGYGYTF. CDR3 nucleotide sequence: TGTGCCAGCAGCCTTGAAGACAGGAACGGGTATGGCTACACCTTC.

The chain is built from TRBV7-6 and TRBJ2-7; the D gene is possibly TRBD2 (5 bases). This CDR3 is 12 amino acids long. V was clipped by 3 bases and J by 7 bases, with 10 bases between them. The germline gives CDR1 SGHVS, CDR2 FNYEAQ. CDR3 DNA sequence: TGTGCCAGCAGCTTTTATAGAGGGGAGCAGTACTTC. It specifies CASSFYRGEQYF.

As regards this clonotype: The junction and the germline gene differ at one end; a read error may be behind it. The genes are TRBV3-1 and TRBJ1-1; D is undetermined. The CDR3 length is 16 residues. The germline CDR1 and CDR2 sequences are LGHDT and YNNKEL (reference sequence). CDR3 loop: CTSSQDWRGTNTEAFF. The DNA of the CDR3 is TGTACCAGCAGCCAAGATTGGCGCGGTACGAACACTGAAGCTTTCTTT.

J is TRBJ1-2 and V is TRBV7-4; D is undetermined. Looked up from germline, CDR1 is SGHVT and CDR2 is SQSDAQ. The CDR3 has 10 residues. V was cut by 3 bases and J by 6 bases, with 2 bases left in between. The DNA for the CDR3 is TGTGCCAGCAGCTTGAATGGCTACACCTTC. Translated, it gives CASSLNGYTF.

The J gene is TRBJ1-5, the V gene TRBV28; D ambiguous. The length of the CDR3 is 14 residues. Germline V CDR1 and CDR2: MDHEN, SYDVKM. The V end was cut by 6 bases, the J end by 7 bases, with 16 bases between. CDR3 DNA: TGTGCCAGCAGCCAGTGGAGCCTCGGGCAGCCCCAGCATTTT. Translating it yields CASSQWSLGQPQHF.

This clonotype has at least ten counts. The rearrangement joins TRBV7-2 to TRBJ2-3; 8 positions match TRBD2. After removal of 1 base from V and 2 bases from J, the junction contained 2 bases not matched to a gene. The length of the CDR3 is 15 residues. The germline V gene has CDR1 SGHTA and CDR2 FQGNSA. The CDR3 DNA sequence: TGTGCCAGCAGCTTAGGGACTAGCACCACAGATACGCAGTATTTT. This encodes CASSLGTSTTDTQYF.

This clonotype was observed a few times. The V gene is TRBV27, the J gene TRBJ2-1, with 7 positions matching TRBD2. This CDR3 region has 15 residues. From germline, CDR1 is MNHEY and CDR2 SMNVEV (reference sequence). Trimming cost V 10 bases and J 8 bases; bases outside gene matches: 17. CDR3 in amino acids: CATSTGRKGGDEQFF. In DNA, the CDR3 is TGTGCCACAAGCACCGGCCGGAAGGGAGGGGATGAGCAGTTCTTC.

The rearrangement links TRBV12-3 or TRBV12-4 to TRBJ1-5; D possibly corresponds to TRBD1 (6 bases). The CDR3 sequence is 15 residues long. The V end lost 2 bases, the J end lost 5 bases, and 13 bases lay between the germline ends. This CDR3 is CASSLNRASYQPQHF. The CDR3 DNA sequence: TGTGCCAGCAGTTTAAACAGGGCTTCATATCAGCCCCAGCATTTT.

The chain is built from TRBV12-3 or TRBV12-4 and TRBJ1-1; 9 nucleotides align to TRBD1. V shed 5 bases and J 5 bases; nucleotides not matched to a gene: 12. This CDR3 comprises 16 residues. CDR3 amino acids: CASSPPGTGWGTEAFF. The CDR3 DNA reads TGTGCCAGCAGTCCCCCGGGGACAGGGTGGGGTACTGAAGCTTTCTTT.